This T cell receptor (beta chain) was obtained from a study of PD-1 blockade in classical Hodgkin lymphoma. Overall study findings and caveats: As was reported, newly diagnosed patients showed lower baseline TCR diversity than healthy donors did.

The data were produced by immunoSEQ multiplex PCR, yet TCRdb's version contains in-frame clones alone and is incomplete. Among 20,000 or so clones listed, approximately 87% were seen once. Germline-derived CDR1 and CDR2 are MNHNS and SASEGT. The ends were cut back, 6 bases at V and 3 bases at J, with 6 bases in the middle. This CDR3 is 11 amino acids long. About this clone itself: The antigen remains unidentified.

Time point denoted: cycle 4 day 1 (C4D1), after 6 weeks of nivolumab. Brentuximab vedotin exposure varied, and every patient relapsed after autologous stem cell transplantation. From thawed PBMCs, CD4+ T cells were purified using magnetic negative selection. The V call is TRBV6-1, the J call TRBJ2-7; D perhaps matches TRBD2 (6 bases). Sequences were derived from CD4+ T cells from blood, sampled before the fourth cycle of nivolumab. The clonotype originates from a human donor with classical Hodgkin lymphoma. CDR3 nucleotides: TGTGCCAGCAGGCGGGGCTACGAGCAGTACTTC. It yields the protein CASRRGYEQYF.